This T cell receptor beta chain was identified during a study of blood T cells in healthy people across ages. Study-wide results and caveats: When one million T cells were used, diversity estimates were thought to be underestimates.

Primed by a sample-barcoded 5' primer and a J-beta primer mix, a second PCR proceeded for about 6 to 12 cycles. Each sample yielded at least 2.5 million CDR3-containing paired-end reads. From the 5' RACE reads, TCRdb called clonotypes with MiXCR, one entry per CDR3 protein. Altogether approximately 810,000 distinct CDR3 sequences are present, approximately 35% being singletons, with the ten largest covering approximately 12%. Trimming took 1 base from V and 7 from J; bases not matched to a gene: 5. The CDR3 runs to 16 residues. Germline V gene sequence: CDR1 SGHTA, CDR2 FQGTGA. This clonotype showed up just a few times. Antigen: not known.

This TCR was sampled from a man aged 18 to 35 in good health. This sequence joins TRBV7-3 and TRBJ1-6, with 9 positions matching TRBD1. Sequencing was carried out using blood. The CDR3 sequence is CASSLRDRVENSPLHF. DNA of the CDR3: TGTGCCAGCAGCTTAAGGGACAGGGTTGAGAATTCACCCCTCCACTTT. The full variable domain, its missing parts supplied by reference TRBV7-3 and TRBJ1-6, is GAGVSQTPSNKVTEKGKYVELRCDPISGHTALYWYRQSLGQGPEFLIYFQGTGAADDSGLPNDRFFAVRPEGSVSTLKIQRTERGDSAVYLCASSLRDRVENSPLHFGNGTRLTVT.